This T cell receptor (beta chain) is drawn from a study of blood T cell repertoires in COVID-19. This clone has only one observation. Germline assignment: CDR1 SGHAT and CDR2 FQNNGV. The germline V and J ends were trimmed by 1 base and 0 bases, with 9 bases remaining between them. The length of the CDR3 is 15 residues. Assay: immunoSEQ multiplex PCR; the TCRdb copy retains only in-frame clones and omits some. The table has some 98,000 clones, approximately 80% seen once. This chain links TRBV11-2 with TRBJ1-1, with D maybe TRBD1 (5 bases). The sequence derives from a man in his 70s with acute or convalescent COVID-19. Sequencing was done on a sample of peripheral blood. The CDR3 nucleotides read TGTGCCAGCAGCTTAGGGGGCCGAATGAACACTGAAGCTTTCTTT. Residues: CASSLGGRMNTEAFF.